These 10 T cell receptor beta chains came from one sample sequenced in a study of regulatory T cells in long-lasting Graves disease. The time point: persistent/refractory GD, antithyroid drugs over 5 years with positive TRAb. After RNA was extracted from PBMCs, the TCR library was made from it. Combining iRepertoire HTBI primers with Arm-PCR of CDR3 regions, the authors built TCR beta libraries. MiXCR, run by TCRdb on the multiplex PCR reads, gives a single entry per CDR3 protein. This table has a few hundred thousand distinct CDR3 sequences, about a fifth appearing once. This material consisted of peripheral blood mononuclear cells (PBMCs), taken when the disease was refractory, from a patient treated with antithyroid drugs. All receptors derive from a female donor with Graves disease.

Many counts were recorded for this clonotype. The chain carries TRBV28 and TRBJ2-7; D is perhaps TRBD2 (5 bases). This CDR3 region has 17 residues. V gave up 2 bases and J gave up 1 base, with 18 bases separating them. From germline, CDR1 is MDHEN and CDR2 SYDVKM. CDR3 nucleotide sequence: TGTGCCAGCAGTTTACGGTCATTAGCGTACCATTCCTACGAGCAGTACTTC. Residues: CASSLRSLAYHSYEQYF. Variable domain in full (rest from reference TRBV28 and TRBJ2-7): DVKVTQSSRYLVKRTGEKVFLECVQDMDHENMFWYRQDPGLGLRLIYFSYDVKMKEKGDIPEGYSVSREKKERFSLILESASTNQTSMYLCASSLRSLAYHSYEQYFGPGTRLTVT.

This clonotype was counted ten times or more. The chain uses TRBV28 and TRBJ1-1, with D unresolved. Germline loops: CDR1 MDHEN, CDR2 SYDVKM. The CDR3 length is 12 residues. Trimming cost V 8 bases and J 5 bases, with 12 bases left between them. The CDR3 spells CASENVRTEAFF. DNA of the CDR3: TGTGCCAGCGAAAACGTAAGGACTGAAGCTTTCTTT.

This clonotype showed up many times. The chain joins TRBV11-2 to TRBJ2-7, with a possible D match to TRBD2 (6 bases). The germline V and J ends were trimmed by 5 bases and 4 bases, with 24 bases remaining between them. The V gene's germline CDR1 is SGHAT and CDR2 FQNNGV. CDR3 length: 17 residues. The CDR3 loop reads CASSLRVAASAQYEQYF. For the CDR3, the DNA is TGTGCCAGCAGCCTCAGGGTTGCGGCTAGCGCTCAATACGAGCAGTACTTC. The full variable domain, rest sourced from reference TRBV11-2 and TRBJ2-7, is EAGVAQSPRYKIIEKRQSVAFWCNPISGHATLYWYQQILGQGPKLLIQFQNNGVVDDSQLPKDRFSAERLKGVDSTLKIQPAKLEDSAVYLCASSLRVAASAQYEQYFGPGTRLTVT.

This clonotype was seen at least ten times. This chain connects TRBV7-9 to TRBJ1-2; D gene uncertain. The germline V gene has CDR1 SEHNR and CDR2 FQNEAQ (reference sequence). The CDR3 spans 10 residues. The V gene lost 11 bases and the J gene lost 8 bases, with 12 bases spanning the gap. Here the CDR3 reads CAAGDNGYTF. CDR3 in DNA: TGTGCCGCTGGGGATAACGGCTACACCTTC.

This clonotype was counted ten times or more. V is TRBV12-3 or TRBV12-4 and J is TRBJ2-5; 12 bases match TRBD2. Trimming at V came to 6 bases and at J to 4 bases, leaving 3 bases not matched to a gene. There are 14 residues in the CDR3. CDR3 amino acids: CASSGGLAGETQYF. The CDR3 DNA is TGTGCCAGCAGCGGGGGACTAGCGGGAGAGACCCAGTACTTC.

The chain is built from TRBV6-1 and TRBJ2-6, with TRBD1 matching over 7 bases. CDR3 size: 17 residues. V dropped 5 bases and J dropped 2; count of bases not matched to a gene: 9. The germline V gene encodes CDR1 MNHNS and CDR2 SASEGT. For the CDR3, the DNA is TGTGCCAGCAGTCACATCAGAGACAGGGCTGGGGCCAACGTCCTGACTTTC. Translation gives CASSHIRDRAGANVLTF.

Points on this clonotype: This could be a read error, since a much larger clone is one nucleotide away. This rearrangement joins TRBV3-1 to TRBJ1-1, with D possibly matching TRBD1 (5 bases). This CDR3 spans 15 amino acids. CDR1 LGHDT and CDR2 YNNKEL come from the germline V gene (reference sequence). Trimming cost V 4 bases and J 1 base, with 13 bases left between them. The CDR3 here is CASSPIQEGNTEAFF. CDR3 DNA sequence: TGTGCCAGCAGCCCGATACAGGAGGGGAACACTGAAGCTTTCTTT. The full variable domain, with the rest looked up from reference TRBV3-1 and TRBJ1-1, is DTAVSQTPKYLVTQMGNDKSIKCEQNLGHDTMYWYKQDSKKFLKIMFSYNNKELIINETVPNRFSPKSPDKAHLNLHINSLELGDSAVYFCASSPIQEGNTEAFFGQGTRLTVV.

The V call is TRBV7-9, the J call TRBJ2-2; 10 bases match TRBD1. CDR3 length equals 15 residues. Trimming at V came to 4 bases and at J to 4 bases, leaving 3 bases not matched to a gene. Germline lookup yields CDR1 SEHNR and CDR2 FQNEAQ (reference sequence). CDR3 in amino acids: CASSWTGGSTGELFF. CDR3 nucleotides: TGTGCCAGCAGCTGGACAGGGGGTAGCACCGGGGAGCTGTTTTTT.

This clonotype was seen ten or more times. This rearrangement joins TRBV7-2 to TRBJ1-1; D is undetermined. V dropped 2 bases and J dropped 0 bases, with 10 bases sitting between them. Germline V gene data show CDR1 as SGHTA and CDR2 as FQGNSA. The CDR3 totals 15 residues. As DNA, the CDR3 is TGTGCCAGCAGCTTAACCCTATCGGTGAACACTGAAGCTTTCTTT. It translates to CASSLTLSVNTEAFF. The whole variable domain, filled in from reference TRBV7-2 and TRBJ1-1, reads GAGVSQSPSNKVTEKGKDVELRCDPISGHTALYWYRQSLGQGLEFLIYFQGNSAPDKSGLPSDRFSAERTGGSVSTLTIQRTQQEDSAVYLCASSLTLSVNTEAFFGQGTRLTVV.

This clonotype was seen repeatedly, ten times or more. The chain carries TRBV24-1 and TRBJ1-2, with 12 bases identical to TRBD1. CDR1 is KGHDR and CDR2 is SFDVKD in the germline V gene. Unmatched junction bases numbered 11, after V lost 9 bases and J lost 1 base. The CDR3 is 17 amino acids. The CDR3 loop reads CATATGTGGKNNYGYTF. The CDR3 nucleotides are TGTGCCACCGCGACCGGGACAGGGGGCAAAAATAACTATGGCTACACCTTC.